This T cell receptor (beta chain) was identified in a study of shared T cell receptors in the human thymus. The CDR3 covers 16 residues. Deletions cut 5 bases from V and 7 bases from J, with 18 bases between. The V gene's germline CDR1 is SGHTA and CDR2 FQGNSA. Profiled with immunoSEQ multiplex PCR; TCRdb holds only in-frame clones, not every one. The sample holds 500,000 to 850,000 clones, approximately 89% seen once. These data also formed part of another study, on human thymus T cells. As reported in that work: Corrective heart surgery yielded the resections from which the thymus tissue came. What appeared biased in thymic and blood repertoires was the usage of V and J genes. Related research described thymic repertoires that were highly overlapping among unrelated individuals.

The rearrangement joins TRBV7-2 to TRBJ1-6; unclear D gene. Sequencing was carried out using thymocytes. The receptor was derived from a boy under two years old with a congenital heart defect. Here the CDR3 DNA reads TGTGCCAGCAGCGTTCCCGGAGAGGGTGGAAATTCACCCCTCCACTTT. Translating it yields CASSVPGEGGNSPLHF.